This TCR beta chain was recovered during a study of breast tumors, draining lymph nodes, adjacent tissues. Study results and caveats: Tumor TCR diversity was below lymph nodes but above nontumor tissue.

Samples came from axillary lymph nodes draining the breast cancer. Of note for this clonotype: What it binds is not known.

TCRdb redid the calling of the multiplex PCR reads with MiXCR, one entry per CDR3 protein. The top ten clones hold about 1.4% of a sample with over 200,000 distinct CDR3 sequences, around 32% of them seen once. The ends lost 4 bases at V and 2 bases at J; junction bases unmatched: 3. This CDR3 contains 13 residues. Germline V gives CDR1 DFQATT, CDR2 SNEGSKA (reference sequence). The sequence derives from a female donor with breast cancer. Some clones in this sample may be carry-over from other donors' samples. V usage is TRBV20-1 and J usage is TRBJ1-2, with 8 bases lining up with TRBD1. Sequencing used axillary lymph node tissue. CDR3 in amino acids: CSAMRTGNYGYTF. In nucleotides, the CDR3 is TGCAGTGCTATGCGGACAGGGAACTATGGCTACACCTTC.